What follows are 17 T cell receptor beta chains derived from one specimen sequenced in a study of blood T cell repertoires in COVID-19. The protocol was immunoSEQ multiplex PCR, while the TCRdb copy is restricted to in-frame clones and leaves out a portion. This sample carries about 140,000 clones, 84% of them seen once, and the ten largest clones take roughly a tenth. The specimen sequenced was peripheral blood. These receptors all stem from a man aged 55 to 70 with active or convalescent COVID-19.

The chain couples TRBV30 to TRBJ2-2; 7 bases are a match to TRBD1. The V gene's germline CDR1 is GTSNPN and CDR2 SVGIG (reference sequence). With 7 bases clipped from V and 2 bases from J, the junction kept 10 bases outside the gene matches. The CDR3 totals 15 residues. The CDR3 region is CASYYRGRNTGELFF. Here the CDR3 DNA reads TGTGCCTCCTATTACAGGGGCCGAAACACCGGGGAGCTGTTTTTT.

This clone came up a few times. The V and J genes are TRBV11-3 and TRBJ2-2; TRBD2 might be the D (7 bases). Trimming removed 5 bases at V and 5 bases at J, with 24 bases between. CDR1 and CDR2 from the germline V gene are SGHNT and YENEEA. CDR3 length: 18 amino acids. This CDR3 reads CASSLMGGGGRGTGELFF. The CDR3 DNA follows: TGTGCCAGCAGCCTAATGGGCGGCGGGGGCCGGGGTACCGGGGAGCTGTTTTTT.

V and J are TRBV19 and TRBJ1-3, with D unresolved. This CDR3 comprises 14 residues. V lost 5 bases to trimming and J lost 0 bases, with 8 bases between them. Germline CDR1 is LNHDA and CDR2 is SQIVND (reference sequence). DNA for the CDR3: TGTGCCAGTAGTGGGCAGGACTCTGGAAACACCATATATTTT. Residues: CASSGQDSGNTIYF.

The genes are TRBV7-2 and TRBJ2-1; 8 bases line up with TRBD2. V shed 0 bases and J 10 bases; nucleotides not matched to a gene: 11. Germline V gene lookup returns CDR1 SGHTA and CDR2 FQGNSA. CDR3 length: 16 amino acids. CDR3 amino acids: CASSLASGGIIKEQFF. CDR3 nucleotide sequence: TGTGCCAGCAGCTTAGCCAGCGGGGGTATAATTAAAGAGCAGTTCTTC. Complete variable domain (other parts from reference TRBV7-2 and TRBJ2-1): GAGVSQSPSNKVTEKGKDVELRCDPISGHTALYWYRQSLGQGLEFLIYFQGNSAPDKSGLPSDRFSAERTGGSVSTLTIQRTQQEDSAVYLCASSLASGGIIKEQFFGPGTRLTVL.

This clone has just a few counts. The chain uses TRBV27 and TRBJ1-2, with D possibly matching TRBD1 (5 bases). CDR3 length: 16 residues. Trimming pared 0 bases from V and 3 bases from J, leaving 14 bases between. Per the germline V gene, CDR1 is MNHEY and CDR2 is SMNVEV (reference sequence). CDR3: CASSLSGGHPYYGYTF. In DNA form, the CDR3 reads TGTGCCAGCAGTTTATCGGGGGGTCATCCCTACTATGGCTACACCTTC.

V usage is TRBV29-1 and J usage is TRBJ1-1; 12 bases line up with TRBD1. V shed 5 bases and J 5 bases; nucleotides not matched to a gene: 9. The CDR3 runs 15 residues. The germline V gene encodes CDR1 SQVTM and CDR2 ANQGSEA. The CDR3 sequence: CSVNSGTGGRTEAFF. The CDR3 DNA reads as TGCAGCGTTAACTCCGGGACAGGGGGCAGGACTGAAGCTTTCTTT. The full variable domain, its missing parts supplied by reference TRBV29-1 and TRBJ1-1, is SAVISQKPSRDICQRGTSLTIQCQVDSQVTMMFWYRQQPGQSLTLIATANQGSEATYESGFVIDKFPISRPNLTFSTLTVSNMSPEDSSIYLCSVNSGTGGRTEAFFGQGTRLTVV.

This chain uses TRBV24-1 with TRBJ1-2, with 8 bases lining up with TRBD1. J lost 6 bases, V lost 2 bases, and 4 bases had no gene match. The CDR3 spans 14 residues. Looked up from germline, CDR1 is KGHDR and CDR2 is SFDVKD. The CDR3 DNA is TGTGCCACCAGTGATTCCGGGACAGGAGATGGCTACACCTTC. This translates into CATSDSGTGDGYTF.

The chain carries TRBV19 and TRBJ2-1; TRBD2 might be the D (7 bases). V lost 4 bases to trimming and J lost 8 bases, with 18 bases between them. Germline CDR1 is LNHDA and CDR2 is SQIVND (reference sequence). The length of the CDR3 is 15 residues. CDR3 amino acids: CASSTPGTRGHEQFF. In nucleotides, the CDR3 is TGTGCCAGTAGTACTCCAGGGACGCGGGGGCATGAGCAGTTCTTC.

Here the CDR3 reads CGLEGLNEQFF. The CDR3 region has the DNA TGTGGGTTGGAGGGCCTTAATGAGCAGTTCTTC. The chain has TRBV7-7 and TRBJ2-1; a possible D gene is TRBD2 (6 bases). CDR1 and CDR2 from the germline V gene are SSHAT and FNYEAQ (reference sequence). CDR3 size: 11 residues.

V usage is TRBV9 and J usage is TRBJ1-1; weak D call: TRBD1 (5 bases). V was shortened by 1 base and J by 7 bases, with 8 bases between the two germline ends. The CDR3 runs 12 residues. Germline V gene data show CDR1 as SGDLS and CDR2 as YYNGEE. This CDR3 reads CASSVQGDEAFF. The CDR3 coding sequence is TGTGCCAGCAGCGTACAGGGTGATGAAGCTTTCTTT.

V usage is TRBV5-1 and J usage is TRBJ1-4; a possible D gene is TRBD1 (5 bases). Per the germline V gene, CDR1 is SGHRS and CDR2 is YFSETQ. The CDR3 loop spans 18 amino acids. V was clipped by 0 bases and J by 0 bases, with 15 bases between them. The CDR3 DNA reads TGCGCCAGCAGCTTGGGGGTTGACAGAACTCCAACTAATGAAAAACTGTTTTTT. This translates into CASSLGVDRTPTNEKLFF.

A single count supports this clone. This sequence joins TRBV7-8 and TRBJ1-6; 7 nucleotides line up with TRBD1. CDR1 is SGHVS, CDR2 FQNEAQ, per germline. J was trimmed by 5 bases and V by 5 bases; bases with no gene match: 6. The CDR3 loop spans 15 amino acids. This chain's CDR3 is CASSRVQGNNSPLHF. DNA of the CDR3: TGTGCCAGCAGCCGAGTACAGGGGAATAATTCACCCCTCCACTTT.

This clone was detected once. CDR3 protein: CASSNRPDINSNQPQHF. CDR3 nucleotide sequence: TGTGCCAGTAGCAACCGCCCCGACATTAACAGCAATCAGCCCCAGCATTTT. The chain uses TRBV19 and TRBJ1-5; D gene uncertain. CDR1 LNHDA and CDR2 SQIVND come from the germline V gene (reference sequence). This CDR3 comprises 17 residues. The ends were cut back, 6 bases at V and 1 base at J, with 19 bases in the middle.

The chain employs TRBV5-1 and TRBJ1-5; 9 nucleotides agree with TRBD1. CDR1 and CDR2 from the germline V gene are SGHRS and YFSETQ. The junction had 2 bases not matched to a gene; V was cut back by 0 bases and J by 7 bases. This CDR3 contains 14 residues. The DNA for the CDR3 is TGCGCCAGCAGCTTGGGGGGACAGGGCCAGCCCCAGCATTTT. As protein: CASSLGGQGQPQHF.

This rearrangement joins TRBV27 to TRBJ1-2, with D unresolved. Trimming left V 6 bases short and J 5 bases short, with 16 bases between. The germline CDR1 and CDR2 sequences are MNHEY and SMNVEV (reference sequence). There are 14 residues in the CDR3. CDR3 nucleotide sequence: TGTGCCAGCAGATCGGCGGGGTTTCCATATGGCTACACCTTC. Its protein product is CASRSAGFPYGYTF.

In its sample, this clone was seen once. The V gene is TRBV2, the J gene TRBJ1-1; unclear D gene. V was trimmed by 1 base and J by 4 bases, leaving 10 bases between them. CDR3 length: 14 residues. Germline CDR1 and CDR2: SNHLY and FYNNEI. The CDR3: CASSEETRGTEAFF. CDR3 in DNA: TGTGCCAGCAGTGAAGAAACAAGAGGCACTGAAGCTTTCTTT.

The chain uses TRBV7-2 and TRBJ1-1; TRBD1 matches at 7 bases. Germline V gene lookup returns CDR1 SGHTA and CDR2 FQGNSA. V dropped 5 bases and J dropped 3; count of bases not matched to a gene: 6. This CDR3 has 14 residues. CDR3 in amino acids: CASSAGTVYTEAFF. The CDR3 bases are TGTGCCAGCAGCGCCGGGACAGTCTACACTGAAGCTTTCTTT. The full variable domain, with the rest looked up from reference TRBV7-2 and TRBJ1-1, is GAGVSQSPSNKVTEKGKDVELRCDPISGHTALYWYRQSLGQGLEFLIYFQGNSAPDKSGLPSDRFSAERTGGSVSTLTIQRTQQEDSAVYLCASSAGTVYTEAFFGQGTRLTVV.